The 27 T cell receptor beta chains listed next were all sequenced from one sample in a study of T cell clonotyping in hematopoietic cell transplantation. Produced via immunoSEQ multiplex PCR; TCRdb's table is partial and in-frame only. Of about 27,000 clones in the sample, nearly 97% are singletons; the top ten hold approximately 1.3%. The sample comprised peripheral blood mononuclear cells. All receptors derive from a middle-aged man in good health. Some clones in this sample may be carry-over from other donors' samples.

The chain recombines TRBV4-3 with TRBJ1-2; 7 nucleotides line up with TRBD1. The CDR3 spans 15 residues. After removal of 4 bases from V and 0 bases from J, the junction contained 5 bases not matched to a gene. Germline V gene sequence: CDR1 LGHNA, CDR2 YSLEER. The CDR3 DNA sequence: TGCGCCAGCAGCCGACAGGGTAAAGCTAACTATGGCTACACCTTC. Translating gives CASSRQGKANYGYTF.

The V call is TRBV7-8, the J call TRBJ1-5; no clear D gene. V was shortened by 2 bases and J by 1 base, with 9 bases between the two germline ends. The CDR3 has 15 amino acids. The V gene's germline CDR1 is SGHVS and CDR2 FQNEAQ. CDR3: CASSLWGESNQPQHF. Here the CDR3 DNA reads TGTGCCAGCAGCTTATGGGGAGAGAGCAATCAGCCCCAGCATTTT.

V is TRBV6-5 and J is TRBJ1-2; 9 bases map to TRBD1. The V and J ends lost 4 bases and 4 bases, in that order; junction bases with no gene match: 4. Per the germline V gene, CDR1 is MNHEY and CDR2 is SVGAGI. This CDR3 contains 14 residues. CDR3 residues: CASSLQGAGYGYTF. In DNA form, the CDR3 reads TGTGCCAGCAGTTTACAGGGGGCGGGCTATGGCTACACCTTC.

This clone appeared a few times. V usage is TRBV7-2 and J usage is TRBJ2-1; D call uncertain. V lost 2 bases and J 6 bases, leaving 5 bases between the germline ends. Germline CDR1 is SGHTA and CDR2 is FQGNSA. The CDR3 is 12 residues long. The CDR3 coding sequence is TGTGCCAGCAGCTTAACTCGCAATGAGCAGTTCTTC. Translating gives CASSLTRNEQFF.

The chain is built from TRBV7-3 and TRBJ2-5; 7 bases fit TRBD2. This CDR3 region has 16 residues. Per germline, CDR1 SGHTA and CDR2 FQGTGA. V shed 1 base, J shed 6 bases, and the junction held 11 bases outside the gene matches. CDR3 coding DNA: TGTGCCAGCAGCTTAAGGGAGTGGGGGGGGTCACAGACCCAGTACTTC. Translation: CASSLREWGGSQTQYF.

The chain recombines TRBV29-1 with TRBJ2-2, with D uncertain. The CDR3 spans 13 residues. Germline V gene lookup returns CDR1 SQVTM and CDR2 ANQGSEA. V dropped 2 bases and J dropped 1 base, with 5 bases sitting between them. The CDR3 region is CSVEPVNTGELFF. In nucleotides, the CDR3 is TGCAGCGTTGAACCGGTGAACACCGGGGAGCTGTTTTTT.

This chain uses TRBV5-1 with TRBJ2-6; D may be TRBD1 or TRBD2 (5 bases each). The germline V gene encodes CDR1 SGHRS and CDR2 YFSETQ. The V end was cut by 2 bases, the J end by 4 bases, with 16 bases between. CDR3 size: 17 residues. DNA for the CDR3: TGCGCCAGCAGCTTTTCCCAGGTGGGACGGGGGGCCAACGTCCTGACTTTC. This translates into CASSFSQVGRGANVLTF.

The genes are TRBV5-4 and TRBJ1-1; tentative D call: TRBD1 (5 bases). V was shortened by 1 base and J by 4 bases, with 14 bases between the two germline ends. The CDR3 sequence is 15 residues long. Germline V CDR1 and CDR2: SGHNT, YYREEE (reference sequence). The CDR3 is CASSLRQGDGTEAFF. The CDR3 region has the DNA TGTGCCAGCAGCTTGCGTCAAGGGGATGGCACTGAAGCTTTCTTT.

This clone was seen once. In DNA, the CDR3 is TGCGCCAGCAGCCAAACGGGGACAGGGGAAGGCTACACCTTC. Protein sequence: CASSQTGTGEGYTF. This chain connects TRBV4-3 to TRBJ1-2, with 10 nucleotides matching TRBD1. V dropped 2 bases and J dropped 8; count of bases not matched to a gene: 5. The CDR3 runs to 14 residues. The germline V gene has CDR1 LGHNA and CDR2 YSLEER.

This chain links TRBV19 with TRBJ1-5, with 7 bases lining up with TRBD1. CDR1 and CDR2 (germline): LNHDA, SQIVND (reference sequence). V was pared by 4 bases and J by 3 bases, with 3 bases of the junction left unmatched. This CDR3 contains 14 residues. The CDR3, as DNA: TGTGCCAGTAGTACGGGACAGAACAATCAGCCCCAGCATTTT. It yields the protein CASSTGQNNQPQHF.

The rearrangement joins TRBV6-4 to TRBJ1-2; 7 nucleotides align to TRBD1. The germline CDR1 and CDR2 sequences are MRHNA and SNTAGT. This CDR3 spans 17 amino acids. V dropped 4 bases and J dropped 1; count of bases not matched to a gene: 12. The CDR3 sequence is CASSAGTDSPGNYGYTF. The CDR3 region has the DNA TGTGCCAGCAGTGCAGGGACAGATTCACCCGGTAACTATGGCTACACCTTC.

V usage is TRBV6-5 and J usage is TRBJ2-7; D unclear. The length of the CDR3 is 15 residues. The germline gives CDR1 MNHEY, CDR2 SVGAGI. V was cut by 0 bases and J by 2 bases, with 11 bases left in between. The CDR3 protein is CASSYSGLTTYEQYF. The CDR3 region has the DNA TGTGCCAGCAGTTACTCGGGTCTAACAACCTACGAGCAGTACTTC.

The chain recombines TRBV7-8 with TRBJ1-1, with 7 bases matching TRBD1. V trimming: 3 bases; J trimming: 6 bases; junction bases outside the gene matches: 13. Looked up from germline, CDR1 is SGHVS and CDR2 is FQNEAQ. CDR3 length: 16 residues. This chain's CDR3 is CASSFRRLTGFPEAFF. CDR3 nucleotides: TGTGCCAGCAGCTTCCGGCGATTGACAGGGTTCCCTGAAGCTTTCTTT.

In nucleotides, the CDR3 is TGTGCCAGTAGTATCTACCGCAGCAATCAGCCCCAGCATTTT. Protein: CASSIYRSNQPQHF. The chain uses TRBV19 and TRBJ1-5; no clear D gene. Trimming removed 3 bases at V and 1 base at J, with 7 bases between. The CDR3 has 14 residues. Germline CDR1 and CDR2: LNHDA and SQIVND (reference sequence).

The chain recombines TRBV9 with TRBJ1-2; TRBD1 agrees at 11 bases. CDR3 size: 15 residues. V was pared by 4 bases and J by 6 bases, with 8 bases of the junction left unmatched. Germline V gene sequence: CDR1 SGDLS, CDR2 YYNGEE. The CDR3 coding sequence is TGTGCCAGCAGCCCATGGACAGGGGGCGCGAATGGCTACACCTTC. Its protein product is CASSPWTGGANGYTF.

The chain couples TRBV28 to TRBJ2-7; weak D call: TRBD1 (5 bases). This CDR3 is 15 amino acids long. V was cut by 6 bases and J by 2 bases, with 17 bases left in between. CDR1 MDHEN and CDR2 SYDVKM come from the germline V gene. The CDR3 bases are TGTGCCAGCAGCCATAGCAGGGTTGGAACCTACGAGCAGTACTTC. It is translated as CASSHSRVGTYEQYF.

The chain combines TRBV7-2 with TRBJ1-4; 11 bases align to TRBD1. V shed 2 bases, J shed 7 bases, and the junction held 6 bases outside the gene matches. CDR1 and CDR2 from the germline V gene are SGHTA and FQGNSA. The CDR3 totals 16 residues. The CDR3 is CASSLNPGTGGEKLFF. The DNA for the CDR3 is TGTGCCAGCAGCTTAAACCCCGGGACAGGGGGTGAAAAACTGTTTTTT.

Here the CDR3 reads CASSQGGIAISYGYTF. Written as DNA, the CDR3 is TGTGCCAGCAGCCAGGGCGGGATCGCCATATCCTATGGCTACACCTTC. This chain links TRBV4-2 with TRBJ1-2; no reliable D call. The V end lost 3 bases, the J end lost 4 bases, and 18 bases lay between the germline ends. Germline V CDR1 and CDR2: LGHNA, YNFKEQ. The CDR3 extends over 16 amino acids.

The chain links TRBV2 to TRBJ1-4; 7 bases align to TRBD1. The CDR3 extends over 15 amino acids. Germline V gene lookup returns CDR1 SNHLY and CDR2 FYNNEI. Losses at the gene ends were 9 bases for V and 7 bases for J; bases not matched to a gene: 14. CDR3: CASLSTGSGGEKLFF. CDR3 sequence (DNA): TGTGCCAGTCTATCGACAGGGAGCGGCGGTGAAAAACTGTTTTTT. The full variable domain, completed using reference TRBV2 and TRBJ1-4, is EPEVTQTPSHQVTQMGQEVILRCVPISNHLYFYWYRQILGQKVEFLVSFYNNEISEKSEIFDDQFSVERPDGSNFTLKIRSTKLEDSAMYFCASLSTGSGGEKLFFGSGTQLSVL.

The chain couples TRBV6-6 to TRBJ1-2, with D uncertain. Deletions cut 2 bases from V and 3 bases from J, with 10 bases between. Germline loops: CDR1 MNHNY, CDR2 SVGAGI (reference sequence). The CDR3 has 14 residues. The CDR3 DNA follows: TGTGCCAGCAGTTACGATCCGGGTGACTATGGCTACACCTTC. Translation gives CASSYDPGDYGYTF.

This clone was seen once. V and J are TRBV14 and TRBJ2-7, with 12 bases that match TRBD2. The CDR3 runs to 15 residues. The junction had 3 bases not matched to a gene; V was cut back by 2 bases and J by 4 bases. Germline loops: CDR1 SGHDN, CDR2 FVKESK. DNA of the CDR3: TGTGCCAGCAGCCAACCGACTAGCGGGGGTTACGAGCAGTACTTC. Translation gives CASSQPTSGGYEQYF.

The CDR3 DNA sequence: TGTGCCAGCAGCTTAAGCCAGGGGGCGATGGGGGGCTACACCTTC. It is translated as CASSLSQGAMGGYTF. V and J are TRBV7-2 and TRBJ1-2, with 8 bases lining up with TRBD1. The CDR3 has 15 residues. V gave up 2 bases and J gave up 8 bases; unmatched junction bases: 10. Germline-derived CDR1 and CDR2 are SGHTA and FQGNSA.

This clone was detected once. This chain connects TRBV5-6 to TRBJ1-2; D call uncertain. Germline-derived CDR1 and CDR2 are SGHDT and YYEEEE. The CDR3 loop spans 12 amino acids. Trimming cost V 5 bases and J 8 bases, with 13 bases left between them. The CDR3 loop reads CASSYDGHGYTF. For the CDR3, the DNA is TGTGCCAGCAGTTATGACGGGCACGGCTACACCTTC.

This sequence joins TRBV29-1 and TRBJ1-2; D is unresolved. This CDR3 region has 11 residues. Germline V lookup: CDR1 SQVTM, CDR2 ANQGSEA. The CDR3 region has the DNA TGCAGGGCTCAAGATAACTATGGCTACACCTTC. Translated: CRAQDNYGYTF.

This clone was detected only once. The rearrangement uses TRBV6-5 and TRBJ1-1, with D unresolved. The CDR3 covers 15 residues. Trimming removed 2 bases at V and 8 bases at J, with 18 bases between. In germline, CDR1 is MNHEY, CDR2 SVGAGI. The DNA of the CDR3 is TGTGCCAGCAGTTACGGGCTCTGGGCAGCGTACGAAGCTTTCTTT. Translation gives CASSYGLWAAYEAFF.

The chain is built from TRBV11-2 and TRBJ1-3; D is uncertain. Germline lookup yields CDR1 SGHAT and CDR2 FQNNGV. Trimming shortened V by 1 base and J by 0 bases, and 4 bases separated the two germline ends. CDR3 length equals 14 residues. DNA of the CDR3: TGTGCCAGCAGCTTAGGTATCTCTGGAAACACCATATATTTT. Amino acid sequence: CASSLGISGNTIYF.

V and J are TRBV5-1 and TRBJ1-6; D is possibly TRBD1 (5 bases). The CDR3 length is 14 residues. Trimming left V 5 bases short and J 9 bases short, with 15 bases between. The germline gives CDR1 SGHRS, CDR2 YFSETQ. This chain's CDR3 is CASRYGTETSPLHF. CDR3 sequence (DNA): TGCGCCAGCAGGTACGGGACCGAGACTTCACCCCTCCACTTT.